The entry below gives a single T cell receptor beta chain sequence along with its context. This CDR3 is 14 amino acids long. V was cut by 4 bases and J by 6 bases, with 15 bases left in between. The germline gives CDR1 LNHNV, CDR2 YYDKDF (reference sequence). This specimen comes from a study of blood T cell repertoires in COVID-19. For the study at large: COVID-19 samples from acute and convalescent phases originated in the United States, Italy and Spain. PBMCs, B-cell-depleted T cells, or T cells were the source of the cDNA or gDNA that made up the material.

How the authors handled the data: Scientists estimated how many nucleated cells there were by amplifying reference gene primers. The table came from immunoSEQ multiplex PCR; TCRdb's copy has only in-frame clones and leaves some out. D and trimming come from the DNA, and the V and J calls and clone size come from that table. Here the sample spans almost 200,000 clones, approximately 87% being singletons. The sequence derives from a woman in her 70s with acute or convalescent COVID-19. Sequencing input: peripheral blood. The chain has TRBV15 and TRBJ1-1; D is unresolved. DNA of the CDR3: TGTGCCACCAGCAACGGTATGTCAGGCGCTGAAGCTTTCTTT. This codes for CATSNGMSGAEAFF.